These 23 T cell receptor beta chains originate from one sample sequenced in a study of shared clonotypes between healthy human individuals. The repertoire was sequenced with immunoSEQ multiplex PCR; TCRdb's copy has only in-frame clones and lacks some. This table holds about 110,000 clones, under 70% found once. Material for sequencing was memory CD8+ T cells sorted from blood. The subset denotes: CD45RO+ cells pooled with CCR7-negative TemRA cells. These receptors were collected from a woman aged 30 to 39 in good health.

This sequence joins TRBV18 and TRBJ1-3, with D maybe TRBD1 (5 bases). The CDR3 is 14 amino acids. Germline CDR1 KGHSH, CDR2 LQKENI. The V gene lost 2 bases and the J gene lost 4 bases, with 9 bases spanning the gap. CDR3 residues: CASSPGTGGNTIYF. The CDR3 nucleotides are TGTGCCAGCTCACCAGGGACGGGGGGAAACACCATATATTTT.

V and J are TRBV7-2 and TRBJ2-6, with D possibly called TRBD1 or TRBD2 (5 bases each). Trimming removed 2 bases at V and 4 bases at J, with 15 bases between. CDR1 and CDR2 from the germline V gene are SGHTA and FQGNSA. The CDR3 totals 17 residues. The CDR3 nucleotides are TGTGCCAGCAGCTTAAAAGTCTCCGGGACCGGGGCCAACGTCCTGACTTTC. Its protein product is CASSLKVSGTGANVLTF.

To note about this clone: The sample contains more than one DNA sequence encoding this CDR3. This chain uses TRBV28 with TRBJ2-7; TRBD1 matches 9 bases. The CDR3 sequence is 13 residues long. The trim removed 6 bases at V and 3 bases at J, leaving 3 bases unmatched. The germline V gene has CDR1 MDHEN and CDR2 SYDVKM. As DNA, the CDR3 is TGTGCCAGCAGGGGGACAGGGAGCTACGAGCAGTACTTC. Translated, it gives CASRGTGSYEQYF. The variable domain in full, completed from reference TRBV28 and TRBJ2-7, reads DVKVTQSSRYLVKRTGEKVFLECVQDMDHENMFWYRQDPGLGLRLIYFSYDVKMKEKGDIPEGYSVSREKKERFSLILESASTNQTSMYLCASRGTGSYEQYFGPGTRLTVT.

The V gene is TRBV5-4, the J gene TRBJ1-1; D remains ambiguous. Per germline, CDR1 SGHNT and CDR2 YYREEE (reference sequence). This CDR3 spans 14 amino acids. V was trimmed by 7 bases and J by 6 bases, leaving 19 bases between them. CDR3 sequence (DNA): TGTGCCAGCCGGCGGGCCGGCGGTGGTCCTGAAGCTTTCTTT. This codes for CASRRAGGGPEAFF.

This clone has just a few counts. V usage is TRBV10-2 and J usage is TRBJ2-2; a weak D match, TRBD1 (5 bases). The V gene's germline CDR1 is WSHSY and CDR2 SAAADI. V shed 3 bases and J shed 8 bases, with 13 bases lying between them. CDR3 length: 14 amino acids. In DNA, the CDR3 is TGCGCCAGCAGTGATCAGGGTCCAATTGGGGAGCTGTTTTTT. Protein sequence: CASSDQGPIGELFF.

The gene calls are TRBV7-8 and TRBJ2-7, with a weak D call TRBD1 (6 bases). With 1 base removed from V and 7 bases from J, the gap between germline ends came to 17 bases. The CDR3 extends over 15 amino acids. Per germline, CDR1 SGHVS and CDR2 FQNEAQ. In DNA, the CDR3 is TGTGCCAGCAGCTTAGTGCAGGGGCCTAATAGGGAGCAGTACTTC. Translated: CASSLVQGPNREQYF. The entire variable domain, with the rest obtained from reference TRBV7-8 and TRBJ2-7, is as follows: GAGVSQSPRYKVAKRGQDVALRCDPISGHVSLFWYQQALGQGPEFLTYFQNEAQLDKSGLPSDRFFAERPEGSVSTLKIQRTQQEDSAVYLCASSLVQGPNREQYFGPGTRLTVT.

The DNA of the CDR3 is TGCGCCAGCAGTCAATGGACAGTCTTGGGGAGCTCCTATAATTCACCCCTCCACTTT. Translated, it gives CASSQWTVLGSSYNSPLHF. The chain is built from TRBV23-1 and TRBJ1-6, with D maybe TRBD1 (6 bases). TRBV23-1 is an ORF, with its function uncertain. The CDR3 consists of 19 residues. V was cut by 1 base and J by 0 bases, with 16 bases left in between.

The chain uses TRBV5-4 and TRBJ2-3; TRBD2 agrees at 7 bases. Trimming took 3 bases from V and 4 from J; bases not matched to a gene: 8. In germline, CDR1 is SGHNT, CDR2 YYREEE (reference sequence). CDR3 length equals 15 residues. The CDR3 protein is CASSSPGRNADTQYF. DNA of the CDR3: TGTGCCAGCAGCTCCCCCGGGAGGAACGCAGATACGCAGTATTTT.

This clone was counted between two and nine times. The CDR3 DNA is TGTGCCAGCAGTGAATGGGACATTGAGCAGTTCTTC. Protein product: CASSEWDIEQFF. The chain is built from TRBV2 and TRBJ2-1, with TRBD1 as a possible D gene (6 bases). Germline loops: CDR1 SNHLY, CDR2 FYNNEI. The V gene lost 2 bases and the J gene lost 9 bases, with 8 bases spanning the gap. This CDR3 is built from 12 residues.

The V gene is TRBV7-9, the J gene TRBJ2-7; D ambiguous. Germline V gene lookup returns CDR1 SEHNR and CDR2 FQNEAQ (reference sequence). This CDR3 is 12 amino acids long. V lost 1 base, J lost 4 bases, and 5 bases lay in between. The CDR3 loop reads CASSLVLYEQYF. The CDR3 DNA sequence: TGTGCCAGCAGCTTAGTATTATACGAGCAGTACTTC.

Turning to this clone: Other DNA sequences of this sample code for an identical CDR3. The rearrangement joins TRBV4-1 to TRBJ2-7; no clear D. Germline V CDR1 and CDR2: MGHRA, YSYEKL. V lost 2 bases and J lost 3, with 17 bases in between. This CDR3 has 16 residues. The CDR3 is CASSQRSAVPYYEQYF. In DNA form, the CDR3 reads TGCGCCAGCAGCCAACGTTCTGCAGTTCCCTACTACGAGCAGTACTTC.

J is TRBJ1-1 and V is TRBV27, with D possibly matching TRBD1 (5 bases). The CDR3 totals 14 residues. Looked up from germline, CDR1 is MNHEY and CDR2 is SMNVEV (reference sequence). V gave up 0 bases and J gave up 1 base, with 6 bases separating them. The CDR3 coding sequence is TGTGCCAGCAGTTTATCCGGGGGGAACACTGAAGCTTTCTTT. Protein product: CASSLSGGNTEAFF.

For this clone: Other nucleotide sequences in the sample specify the same CDR3. The J gene is TRBJ2-7, the V gene TRBV27; D is perhaps TRBD2 (5 bases). CDR3 length: 12 residues. The V and J ends lost 5 bases and 4 bases respectively, with 9 bases between them. Germline lookup yields CDR1 MNHEY and CDR2 SMNVEV (reference sequence). The CDR3 region has the DNA TGTGCCAGCAGTCAGACGGGGTACGAGCAGTACTTC. Protein: CASSQTGYEQYF.

This chain connects TRBV30 to TRBJ1-6; D is perhaps TRBD1 (5 bases). The CDR3 is made up of 14 amino acids. Per germline, CDR1 GTSNPN and CDR2 SVGIG (reference sequence). The ends were cut back, 4 bases at V and 13 bases at J, with 20 bases in the middle. The CDR3 DNA sequence: TGTGCCTGGACCTCCCGGGACGAGAGTTCCCCCCTCCACTTT. This gives the protein CAWTSRDESSPLHF.

CDR3 bases: TGTGCCAGCAGGACCGCGGGTCATGAGCAGTTCTTC. As protein: CASRTAGHEQFF. The J gene is TRBJ2-1, the V gene TRBV28, with a weak D call TRBD2 (5 bases). The CDR3 runs 12 residues. Trimming shortened V by 6 bases and J by 8 bases, and 11 bases separated the two germline ends. The V gene's germline CDR1 is MDHEN and CDR2 SYDVKM.

The rearrangement joins TRBV28 to TRBJ2-7; either TRBD1 or TRBD2 may supply D (5 bases each). CDR1 is MDHEN and CDR2 is SYDVKM in the germline V gene. The V gene lost 3 bases and the J gene lost 0 bases, with 12 bases spanning the gap. This CDR3 is built from 15 residues. The CDR3 spells CASSLGSGPSYEQYF. The CDR3 coding sequence is TGTGCCAGCAGTTTGGGATCGGGGCCCTCCTACGAGCAGTACTTC.

CDR3 nucleotide sequence: TGTGCCAGCGTGCCAGGGAGGGGATCTGAAGCTTTCTTT. Protein: CASVPGRGSEAFF. The chain has TRBV19 and TRBJ1-1; D is perhaps TRBD1 (5 bases). The V gene's germline CDR1 is LNHDA and CDR2 SQIVND (reference sequence). The CDR3 spans 13 residues. The V end was cut by 9 bases, the J end by 6 bases, with 17 bases between.

The DNA of the CDR3 is TGTGCCATCAGTGAGTTAGGGACAGGTAAACGGGTAGGGTCCTACGAGCAGTACTTC. This encodes CAISELGTGKRVGSYEQYF. The chain joins TRBV10-3 to TRBJ2-7, with 8 bases identical to TRBD1. The CDR3 spans 19 residues. V shed 1 base, J shed 1 base, and the junction held 15 bases outside the gene matches. The germline V gene has CDR1 ENHRY and CDR2 SYGVKD.

V and J are TRBV14 and TRBJ2-5, with 12 bases that match TRBD2. The DNA end is a closer match to TRBJ2-7, so the J assignment may be wrong. CDR1 SGHDN and CDR2 FVKESK come from the germline V gene. The CDR3 length is 17 residues. In DNA, the CDR3 is TGTGCCAGCAGCCGAGACGTCGGACTAGCGGGAACCTACGAGCAGTACTTC. Its protein product is CASSRDVGLAGTYEQYF.

The chain carries TRBV12-5 and TRBJ2-3; 7 bases fit TRBD2. CDR1 and CDR2 from the germline V gene are LGHNT and FRNRAP. CDR3 length equals 17 residues. Trimming took 6 bases from V and 1 from J; bases not matched to a gene: 13. As DNA, the CDR3 is TGTGCTAGTGGCCCCGCCGGGGGAGGGCTGGGCACAGATACGCAGTATTTT. Amino acid sequence: CASGPAGGGLGTDTQYF. The entire variable domain, with the rest obtained from reference TRBV12-5 and TRBJ2-3, is as follows: DARVTQTPRHKVTEMGQEVTMRCQPILGHNTVFWYRQTMMQGLELLAYFRNRAPLDDSGMPKDRFSAEMPDATLATLKIQPSEPRDSAVYFCASGPAGGGLGTDTQYFGPGTRLTVL.

The V call is TRBV28, the J call TRBJ2-7; no reliable D call. Germline CDR1 MDHEN, CDR2 SYDVKM. The CDR3 runs to 11 residues. V gave up 4 bases and J gave up 3 bases, with 4 bases separating them. CDR3 region: CASSSDYEQYF. The CDR3 DNA is TGTGCCAGCAGTTCCGACTACGAGCAGTACTTC.

This clone was picked up a small number of times. The chain uses TRBV15 and TRBJ1-5, with D perhaps matching TRBD1 (5 bases). This CDR3 spans 16 amino acids. V lost 4 bases, J lost 9 bases, and 22 bases lay in between. Germline V gene data show CDR1 as LNHNV and CDR2 as YYDKDF (reference sequence). The CDR3 spells CATSIDRDSPSRPQHF. CDR3 sequence (DNA): TGTGCCACCAGCATAGACCGAGACAGCCCCTCGAGGCCCCAGCATTTT. The whole variable domain, filled in from reference TRBV15 and TRBJ1-5, reads DAMVIQNPRYQVTQFGKPVTLSCSQTLNHNVMYWYQQKSSQAPKLLFHYYDKDFNNEADTPDNFQSRRPNTSFCFLDIRSPGLGDTAMYLCATSIDRDSPSRPQHFGDGTRLSIL.

This clone was observed a few times. V and J are TRBV4-2 and TRBJ2-7; TRBD2 aligns across 8 bases. The CDR3 is made up of 14 amino acids. The V gene end was trimmed by 1 base and the J gene end by 4 bases; junction bases not matched to a gene: 3. Per the germline V gene, CDR1 is LGHNA and CDR2 is YNFKEQ. The CDR3 coding sequence is TGTGCCAGCAGCCAAGCGGGAGGGCCGTACGAGCAGTACTTC. Its translation is CASSQAGGPYEQYF.